These T cell receptor beta chains were read from a single sample in a study of monozygotic twins with inflammatory bowel disease. TCRdb reprocessed the 5' RACE reads and reports one entry per CDR3 protein, with no DNA. This repertoire comprises 95,000 to 110,000 distinct CDR3 sequences; its ten largest clones make up about 2%. The sample was blood. These TCRs come from a human donor with ulcerative colitis or Crohn's disease, or a healthy co-twin of an affected twin (not recorded which). CDR3s include the opening cysteine and the closing phenylalanine or tryptophan. Each record gives: J gene, V gene, CDR3 protein.

TRBJ2-7,TRBV5-1,CASSNPAGYEQYF
TRBJ1-1,TRBV12-3/TRBV12-4,CASSAQTGRTEAFF
TRBJ2-5,TRBV12-3/TRBV12-4,CASSSNRERETQYF
TRBJ2-7,TRBV6-2/TRBV6-3,CASHRGRDEQYF
TRBJ2-3,TRBV4-3,CASSDPTRDLGDTQYF
TRBJ2-7,TRBV12-3/TRBV12-4,CASSFLGPRGSYEQYF
TRBJ2-1,TRBV18,CASSPGIYNEQFF
TRBJ2-3,TRBV27,CASSLFNLDTQYF
TRBJ2-6,TRBV20-1,CSAVAAGRANVLTF
TRBJ2-2,TRBV29-1,CSVEDPGINTGELFF
TRBJ2-5,TRBV7-8,CASSPGLAGAKETQYF
TRBJ2-7,TRBV2,CASSETGLYEQYF
TRBJ2-5,TRBV19,CASSTPQTGVETQYF
TRBJ2-1,TRBV29-1,CSVDSLRYNEQFF
TRBJ2-7,TRBV4-3,CASSITSGGDPYEQYF
TRBJ1-5,TRBV6-2/TRBV6-3,CASSYVAGSSNQPQHF
TRBJ2-5,TRBV10-3,CAISGQGQETQYF
TRBJ2-1,TRBV7-2,CASSSMLAGGPREQFF
TRBJ1-2,TRBV4-3,CASSQHTEDRGLAYGYTF
TRBJ2-2,TRBV7-3,CASSLELAGTLTGELFF
TRBJ1-1,TRBV28,CASSPRELTGEAFF
TRBJ2-1,TRBV5-1,CASRGGQGAYNEQFF